Sequencing of this T cell receptor beta chain was carried out in a study of cytomegalovirus exposure and HLA in healthy donors. Germline lookup yields CDR1 LGHNA and CDR2 YSLEER. The CDR3 consists of 15 residues. J lost 7 bases, V lost 1 base, and 8 bases had no gene match. The PCR employed 60 Vbeta primers together with 13 Jbeta primers. The assay was immunoSEQ multiplex PCR, and TCRdb's table has in-frame clones only and misses some. The sample includes 120,000 to 150,000 clones, just under 85% seen only once; the top ten take roughly 4%. Sample: PBMCs. The rearrangement joins TRBV4-3 to TRBJ2-5, with TRBD1 matching 8 bases. The TCR originated in a man in his forties in good health and CMV-seropositive. This chain's CDR3 is CASSQGGSGGTTQYF. As DNA, the CDR3 is TGCGCCAGCAGCCAAGGGGGGTCAGGGGGCACGACCCAGTACTTC.